These 4 T cell receptor beta chains originate from one sample sequenced in a study of blood T cell repertoires in COVID-19. TCRdb keeps only in-frame clones here, not all; method: immunoSEQ multiplex PCR. The sample consists of 90,000 to 150,000 clones, 77% of them appearing once. What was sequenced was peripheral blood. The receptors here all came from a human donor in a cohort sampled during active COVID-19.

V is TRBV30 and J is TRBJ2-7; D is possibly TRBD1 (5 bases). V was pared by 1 base and J by 7 bases, with 17 bases between. The CDR3 loop spans 14 amino acids. Per germline, CDR1 GTSNPN and CDR2 SVGIG (reference sequence). The CDR3 DNA reads as TGTGCCTGGAGTGGCGCAGGGCAAACGGCGGAGCAGTACTTC. As protein: CAWSGAGQTAEQYF.

Only one count was recorded for this clone. V usage is TRBV9 and J usage is TRBJ2-7; 10 nucleotides match TRBD1. The V gene's germline CDR1 is SGDLS and CDR2 YYNGEE. J lost 3 bases, V lost 4 bases, and 7 bases had no gene match. This CDR3 contains 15 residues. This CDR3 is CASSPGTGAGYEQYF. The CDR3 coding sequence is TGTGCCAGCAGCCCCGGGACAGGGGCCGGCTACGAGCAGTACTTC.

The chain joins TRBV6-6 to TRBJ2-7; no definite D call. V lost 0 bases, J lost 2 bases, and 8 bases lay in between. CDR1 is MNHNY, CDR2 SVGAGI, per germline (reference sequence). The CDR3 covers 14 residues. The CDR3: CASSYSELTYEQYF. In DNA, the CDR3 is TGTGCCAGCAGTTACTCGGAGCTTACCTACGAGCAGTACTTC.

The V gene is TRBV19, the J gene TRBJ1-5, with D possibly TRBD1 on 6 matching bases. The germline CDR1 and CDR2 sequences are LNHDA and SQIVND (reference sequence). Trimming pared 4 bases from V and 0 bases from J, leaving 13 bases between. The CDR3 consists of 16 residues. DNA of the CDR3: TGTGCCAGTAGTAGCGGGGGGCCCTCTAGCAATCAGCCCCAGCATTTT. This encodes CASSSGGPSSNQPQHF.